The 12 T cell receptor beta chains given below trace back to one sample, sequenced in a study of a mutant IDH1 vaccine in newly diagnosed glioma. Here immunoSEQ multiplex PCR was the method, and the copy in TCRdb shows in-frame clones only, minus some. The repertoire consists of 50,000 or so clones, with 84% occurring once and the leading ten covering roughly 4.3%. No antigen has been identified for these receptors. The sample's time point: week 47, end of study. Every single dose of the vaccine, 300 ug of mutant IDH1 20-mer peptide, came with topical imiquimod. Material: PBMCs, obtained from a glioma patient whose treatment included an IDH1 peptide vaccine. These receptors were taken from a woman aged 25 to 39 with glioma. Some clones in this sample may be carry-over from other donors' samples.

The V and J genes are TRBV27 and TRBJ1-1; D gene ambiguous. The V gene lost 6 bases and the J gene lost 3 bases, with 11 bases spanning the gap. The CDR3 is 13 amino acids. Per germline, CDR1 MNHEY and CDR2 SMNVEV (reference sequence). The CDR3 is CASRLPGHTEAFF. DNA of the CDR3: TGTGCCAGCAGGCTGCCGGGCCACACTGAAGCTTTCTTT.

This clone turned up a few times. V usage is TRBV7-9 and J usage is TRBJ1-3; D is ambiguous. V lost 7 bases and J lost 4, with 17 bases in between. From germline, CDR1 is SEHNR and CDR2 FQNEAQ (reference sequence). This CDR3 is 15 amino acids long. Written as DNA, the CDR3 is TGTGCCAGCACCCAGAAGGAGGAGTCCGGAAACACCATATATTTT. It is translated as CASTQKEESGNTIYF. Using reference TRBV7-9 and TRBJ1-3 for the parts outside the CDR3, the full variable domain is DTGVSQNPRHKITKRGQNVTFRCDPISEHNRLYWYRQTLGQGPEFLTYFQNEAQLEKSRLLSDRFSAERPKGSFSTLEIQRTEQGDSAMYLCASTQKEESGNTIYFGEGSWLTVV.

The V gene is TRBV5-1, the J gene TRBJ1-2, with TRBD1 as a possible D gene (5 bases). This CDR3 is 15 amino acids long. Germline V gene lookup returns CDR1 SGHRS and CDR2 YFSETQ. Trimming shortened V by 0 bases and J by 2 bases, and 11 bases separated the two germline ends. The CDR3 sequence is CASSLAGTTNYGYTF. CDR3 in DNA: TGCGCCAGCAGCTTGGCCGGGACCACCAACTATGGCTACACCTTC. The variable domain in full, completed from reference TRBV5-1 and TRBJ1-2, reads KAGVTQTPRYLIKTRGQQVTLSCSPISGHRSVSWYQQTPGQGLQFLFEYFSETQRNKGNFPGRFSGRQFSNSRSEMNVSTLELGDSALYLCASSLAGTTNYGYTFGSGTRLTVV.

The chain uses TRBV28 and TRBJ1-1, with 7 bases fitting TRBD1. Trimming removed 6 bases from V and 4 bases from J; junction bases left unmatched: 8. The CDR3 loop spans 14 amino acids. The germline gives CDR1 MDHEN, CDR2 SYDVKM. The CDR3 DNA reads TGTGCCAGCAGCCCTGAGACAGGGTTCACTGAAGCTTTCTTT. Translated: CASSPETGFTEAFF. Combining the CDR3 with reference TRBV28 and TRBJ1-1 gives the whole variable domain DVKVTQSSRYLVKRTGEKVFLECVQDMDHENMFWYRQDPGLGLRLIYFSYDVKMKEKGDIPEGYSVSREKKERFSLILESASTNQTSMYLCASSPETGFTEAFFGQGTRLTVV.

CDR3 loop: CASSLTVVELFF. In DNA form, the CDR3 reads TGTGCCAGCAGCTTAACTGTAGTGGAGCTGTTTTTT. V is TRBV7-8 and J is TRBJ2-2; D not certain. Germline CDR1 reads SGHVS; CDR2 reads FQNEAQ. V dropped 2 bases and J dropped 10 bases, with 8 bases sitting between them. This CDR3 region has 12 residues.

This chain uses TRBV5-1 with TRBJ2-1; D uncertain. Trimming pared 0 bases from V and 3 bases from J, leaving 7 bases between. There are 14 residues in the CDR3. CDR1 and CDR2 from the germline V gene are SGHRS and YFSETQ. CDR3 bases: TGCGCCAGCAGCTTGGTCGGATTCTACAATGAGCAGTTCTTC. The encoded protein is CASSLVGFYNEQFF.

The chain uses TRBV6-1 and TRBJ2-7; D not resolved. This CDR3 is built from 14 residues. Trimming took 4 bases from V and 3 from J, leaving 13 bases between them. Germline CDR1 reads MNHNS; CDR2 reads SASEGT. CDR3: CASSVLRAHYEQYF. The CDR3 DNA reads as TGTGCCAGCAGTGTCCTACGGGCTCACTACGAGCAGTACTTC.

This clone was counted a single time. The V gene is TRBV27, the J gene TRBJ2-2; 10 bases are a match to TRBD2. The germline V gene encodes CDR1 MNHEY and CDR2 SMNVEV (reference sequence). CDR3 length: 16 amino acids. The V segment lost 3 bases and the J segment 3 bases; nucleotides outside the gene matches: 4. CDR3 in amino acids: CASSFLAGDDTGELFF. The CDR3 bases are TGTGCCAGCAGTTTCCTAGCGGGAGATGACACCGGGGAGCTGTTTTTT.

This CDR3 is CAGWGGNTGELFF. CDR3 nucleotides: TGTGCCGGTTGGGGGGGGAACACCGGGGAGCTGTTTTTT. The V call is TRBV28, the J call TRBJ2-2; TRBD2 matches 7 bases. V shed 11 bases, J shed 1 base, and the junction held 4 bases outside the gene matches. The CDR3 runs 13 residues. From germline, CDR1 is MDHEN and CDR2 SYDVKM.

The rearrangement joins TRBV5-6 to TRBJ2-5, with unresolved D. Trimming stripped 1 base from V and 5 bases from J, with 12 bases between. CDR3 length equals 14 residues. CDR1 and CDR2 from the germline V gene are SGHDT and YYEEEE. CDR3 sequence reads: CASSLLLGGETQYF. The DNA of the CDR3 is TGTGCCAGCAGCTTGCTTCTGGGTGGCGAGACCCAGTACTTC.

This clone came up a few times. The V gene is TRBV13, the J gene TRBJ2-2; D might be TRBD2 (6 bases). CDR3 size: 12 residues. CDR1 is PRHDT, CDR2 FYEKMQ, per germline (reference sequence). The germline V and J ends were trimmed by 6 bases and 6 bases, with 8 bases remaining between them. CDR3 DNA sequence: TGTGCCAGCAGTTGGGACTCCGGGGAGCTGTTTTTT. Amino acid sequence: CASSWDSGELFF.

The chain links TRBV30 to TRBJ1-3; a weak D match, TRBD1 (5 bases). Trimming stripped 1 base from V and 5 bases from J, with 18 bases between. The germline V gene encodes CDR1 GTSNPN and CDR2 SVGIG (reference sequence). The CDR3 length is 16 residues. This CDR3 reads CAWSAARGIHRNTIYF. The CDR3 DNA is TGTGCCTGGAGTGCCGCGAGGGGCATCCACAGAAACACCATATATTTT.